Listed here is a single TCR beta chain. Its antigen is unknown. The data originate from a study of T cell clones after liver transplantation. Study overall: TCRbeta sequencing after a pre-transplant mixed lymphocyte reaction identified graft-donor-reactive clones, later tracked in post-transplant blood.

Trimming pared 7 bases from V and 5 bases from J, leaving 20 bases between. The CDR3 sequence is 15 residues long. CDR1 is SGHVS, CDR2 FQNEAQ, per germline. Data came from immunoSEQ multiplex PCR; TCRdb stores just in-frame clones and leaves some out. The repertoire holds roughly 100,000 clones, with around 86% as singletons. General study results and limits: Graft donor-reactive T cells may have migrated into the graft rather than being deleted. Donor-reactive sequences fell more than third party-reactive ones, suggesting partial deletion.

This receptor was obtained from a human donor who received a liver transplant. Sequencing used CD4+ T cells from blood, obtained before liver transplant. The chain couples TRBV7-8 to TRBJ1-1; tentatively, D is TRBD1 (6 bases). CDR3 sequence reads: CASIRTETWGTEAFF. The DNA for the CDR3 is TGTGCCAGCATTCGGACAGAGACCTGGGGGACTGAAGCTTTCTTT. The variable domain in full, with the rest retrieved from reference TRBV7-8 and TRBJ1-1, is GAGVSQSPRYKVAKRGQDVALRCDPISGHVSLFWYQQALGQGPEFLTYFQNEAQLDKSGLPSDRFFAERPEGSVSTLKIQRTQQEDSAVYLCASIRTETWGTEAFFGQGTRLTVV.